This TCR beta chain was found in a study of control samples from healthy donors and cancer patients. This CDR3 spans 15 amino acids. V was shortened by 5 bases and J by 4 bases, with 14 bases between the two germline ends. Germline CDR1 reads LNHDA; CDR2 reads SQIVND (reference sequence). Profiling relied on immunoSEQ multiplex PCR, and the TCRdb table lists in-frame clones only, not all of them. The sample consists of roughly 150,000 clones, roughly 93% of them appearing once. Sequenced material: blood. The chain is built from TRBV19 and TRBJ1-4; D remains unclear. The TCR comes from a man aged 18 to 29 in good health. The CDR3 here is CASSVRHSDNEKLFF. CDR3 DNA sequence: TGTGCCAGTAGTGTCAGACACAGCGATAATGAAAAACTGTTTTTT. Full variable domain (outside the CDR3, taken from reference TRBV19 and TRBJ1-4): DGGITQSPKYLFRKEGQNVTLSCEQNLNHDAMYWYRQDPGQGLRLIYYSQIVNDFQKGDIAEGYSVSREKKESFPLTVTSAQKNPTAFYLCASSVRHSDNEKLFFGSGTQLSVL.